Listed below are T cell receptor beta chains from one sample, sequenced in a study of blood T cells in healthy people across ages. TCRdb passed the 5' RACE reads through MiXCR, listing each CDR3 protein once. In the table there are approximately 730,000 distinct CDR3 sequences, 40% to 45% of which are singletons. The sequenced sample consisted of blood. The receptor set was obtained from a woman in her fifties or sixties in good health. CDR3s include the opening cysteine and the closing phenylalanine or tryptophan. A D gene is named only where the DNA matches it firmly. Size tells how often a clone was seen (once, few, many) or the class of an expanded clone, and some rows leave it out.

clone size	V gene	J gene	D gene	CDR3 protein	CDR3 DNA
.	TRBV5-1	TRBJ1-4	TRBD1	CASSLTGEHTEKLFF	TGCGCCAGCAGCTTGACAGGGGAACATACTGAAAAACTGTTTTTT
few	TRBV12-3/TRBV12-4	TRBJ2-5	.	CASSFPSQSPWQYF	TGTGCCAGCAGTTTTCCGTCTCAGTCGCCTTGGCAGTACTTC
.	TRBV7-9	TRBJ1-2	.	CASSLTERPNYGYTF	TGTGCCAGCAGCTTGACGGAGCGACCTAACTATGGCTACACCTTC
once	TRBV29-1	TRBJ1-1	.	CSVEIGGPNTEAFF	TGCAGCGTTGAGATCGGGGGTCCGAACACTGAAGCTTTCTTT
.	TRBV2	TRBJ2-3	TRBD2	CASSGLAETDTQYF	TGTGCCAGTTCGGGACTAGCGGAAACAGATACGCAGTATTTT
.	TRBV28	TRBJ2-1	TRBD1	CASSDRVGSNEQFF	TGTGCCAGCAGTGACAGGGTCGGCAGCAATGAGCAGTTCTTC
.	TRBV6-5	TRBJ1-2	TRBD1	CASSYSSFSTGGCGYTF	TGTGCCAGCAGTTACTCGTCCTTCTCCACAGGGGGCTGTGGCTACACCTTC
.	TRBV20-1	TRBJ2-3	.	CSARGLDSPDTQYF	TGCAGTGCTAGGGGCCTAGATTCCCCAGATACGCAGTATTTT
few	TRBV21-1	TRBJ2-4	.	CASSIAGGPENIQYF	TGTGCCAGCAGCATAGCGGGAGGGCCTGAAAACATTCAGTACTTC
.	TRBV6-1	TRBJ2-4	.	CASGRAPRGAKNIQYF	TGTGCCAGCGGGCGGGCCCCCCGGGGAGCCAAAAACATTCAGTACTTC
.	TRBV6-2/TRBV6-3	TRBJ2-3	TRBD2	CASSYPLAGDPDTQYF	TGTGCCAGCAGTTACCCCCTAGCGGGAGATCCAGATACGCAGTATTTT
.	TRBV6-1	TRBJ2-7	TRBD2	CASSGLAGSISYEQYF	TGTGCCAGCAGTGGACTAGCGGGATCGATCTCCTACGAGCAGTACTTC
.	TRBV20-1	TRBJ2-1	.	CSARGLGGTSNEQFF	TGCAGTGCTAGAGGGCTGGGTGGGACCAGCAATGAGCAGTTCTTC
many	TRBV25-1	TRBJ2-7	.	CASSRGPRGYEQYF	TGTGCCAGCAGTCGAGGACCCCGAGGCTACGAGCAGTACTTC
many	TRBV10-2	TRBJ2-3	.	CASSDIDTQYF	TGCGCCAGCAGTGATATAGATACGCAGTATTTT
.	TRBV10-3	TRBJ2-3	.	CAISVQGGGHSTDTQYF	TGTGCCATCAGTGTCCAGGGCGGGGGCCACAGCACAGATACGCAGTATTTT
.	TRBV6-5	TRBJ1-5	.	CASRTASGASNQPQHF	TGTGCCAGCAGGACAGCAAGCGGAGCGAGCAATCAGCCCCAGCATTTT
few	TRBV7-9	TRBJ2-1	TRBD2	CASSPGLAVYNEQFF	TGTGCCAGCAGCCCCGGACTAGCGGTCTACAATGAGCAGTTCTTC
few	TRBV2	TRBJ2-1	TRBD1	CASRGTGGTYNEQFF	TGTGCCAGCAGGGGGACAGGGGGAACCTACAATGAGCAGTTCTTC
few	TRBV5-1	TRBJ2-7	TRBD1	CASSYNGQASYEQYF	TGCGCCAGCAGCTACAACGGACAGGCTTCCTACGAGCAGTACTTC
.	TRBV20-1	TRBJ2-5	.	CSARERRAPPSQETQYF	TGCAGTGCTAGAGAAAGGAGAGCACCTCCCTCTCAAGAGACCCAGTACTTC
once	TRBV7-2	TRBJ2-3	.	CASNSGGRREYF	TGTGCCAGCAACTCCGGGGGCAGACGGGAGTATTTT
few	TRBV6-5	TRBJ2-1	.	CASSRLQNNEQFF	TGTGCCAGCAGTCGCTTACAAAACAATGAGCAGTTCTTC
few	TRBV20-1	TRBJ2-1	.	CSAPGAVKGSEQFF	TGCAGTGCTCCCGGGGCGGTTAAAGGCAGTGAGCAGTTCTTC
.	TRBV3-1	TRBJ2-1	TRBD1	CASSQEGGTGKDEQFF	TGTGCCAGCAGCCAAGAGGGGGGGACAGGGAAAGATGAGCAGTTCTTC
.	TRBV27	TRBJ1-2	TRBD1	CASILFRQGYGYTF	TGTGCCAGCATTTTATTTCGACAGGGCTATGGCTACACCTTC
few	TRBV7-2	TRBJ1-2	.	CASSLGVGTYGYTF	TGTGCCAGCAGCTTAGGGGTGGGAACCTATGGCTACACCTTC
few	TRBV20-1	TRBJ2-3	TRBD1	CSARTTGGSTDTQYF	TGCAGTGCTAGAACGACAGGGGGAAGCACAGATACGCAGTATTTT
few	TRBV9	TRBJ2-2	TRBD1	CASSVTGDTGELFF	TGTGCCAGCAGCGTGACAGGGGACACCGGGGAGCTGTTTTTT
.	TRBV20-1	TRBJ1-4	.	CSAGANSEKLFF	TGCAGTGCAGGAGCGAACAGCGAAAAACTGTTTTTT
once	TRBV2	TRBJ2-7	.	CASSELGAAYEQYF	TGTGCCAGCAGTGAACTGGGGGCTGCCTACGAGCAGTACTTC
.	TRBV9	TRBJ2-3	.	CASSTNEAQYF	TGTGCCAGCAGCACGAATGAGGCGCAGTATTTT
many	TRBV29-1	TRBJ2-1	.	CSAAQNEQFF	TGCAGCGCTGCCCAAAATGAGCAGTTCTTC
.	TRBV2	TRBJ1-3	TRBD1	CASSQQGLLSGNTIYF	TGTGCCAGCAGTCAACAGGGGTTACTCTCTGGAAACACCATATATTTT
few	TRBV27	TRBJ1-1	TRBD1	CASTLGQGLSTEAFF	TGTGCCAGCACCTTGGGACAGGGATTATCCACTGAAGCTTTCTTT
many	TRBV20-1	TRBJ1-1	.	CSAREGGRTEAFF	TGCAGTGCTAGAGAAGGGGGGAGAACTGAAGCTTTCTTT
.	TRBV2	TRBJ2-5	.	CASIRGVGETQYF	TGTGCCAGCATCCGCGGGGTTGGTGAGACCCAGTACTTC
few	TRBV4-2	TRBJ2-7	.	CASSQVYRSLREQYF	TGTGCCAGCAGCCAAGTCTACAGGAGCCTACGCGAGCAGTACTTC
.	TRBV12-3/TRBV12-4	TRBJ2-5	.	CASSLGGGLSGETQYF	TGTGCCAGCAGTTTGGGTGGGGGGCTATCAGGGGAGACCCAGTACTTC
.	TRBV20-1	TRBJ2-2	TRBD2	CSAGLAGYTGELFF	TGCAGTGCAGGACTAGCGGGATACACCGGGGAGCTGTTTTTT
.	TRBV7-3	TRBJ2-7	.	CASSLTAAYEQYF	TGTGCCAGCAGCTTAACAGCAGCCTACGAGCAGTACTTC
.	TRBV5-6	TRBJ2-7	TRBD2	CASRGAGGPYNEQYF	TGTGCCAGCCGGGGGGCGGGGGGACCTTACAATGAGCAGTACTTC
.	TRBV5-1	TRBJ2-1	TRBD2	CASRAGTSGGVSSYNEQFF	TGCGCCAGCAGGGCCGGGACTAGCGGGGGGGTGAGCTCCTACAATGAGCAGTTCTTC
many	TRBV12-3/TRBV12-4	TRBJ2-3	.	CASTPGPDTQYF	TGTGCCAGCACCCCGGGCCCCGATACGCAGTATTTT
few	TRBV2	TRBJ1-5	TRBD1	CASGHDRGDQPQHF	TGTGCCAGCGGGCACGACAGGGGTGATCAGCCCCAGCATTTT
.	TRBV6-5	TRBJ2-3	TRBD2	CAGRYPTGKAGDTDTQYF	TGTGCCGGCAGATACCCTACCGGTAAAGCGGGGGACACAGATACGCAGTATTTT
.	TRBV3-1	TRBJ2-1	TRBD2	CANSLGLAGDEQFF	TGTGCCAACAGCCTGGGACTAGCGGGAGATGAGCAGTTCTTC